This is a list of T cell receptor beta chains from one sample in a study of shared clonotypes between healthy human individuals. The data were produced by immunoSEQ multiplex PCR, yet TCRdb's version contains in-frame clones alone and is incomplete. This sample has 1.5 million to 2.5 million clones, with about 94% found just once. Input material: naive CD8+ T cells sorted from blood. The receptors originated from a man aged 18 to 35 in good health. CDR3s include the opening cysteine and the closing phenylalanine or tryptophan. D genes are given only for firm matches. Clone size, where shown, is once, few, many, or a class for clones that have expanded.

TRBD2,TRBJ2-1,TRBV29-1,-,TGCAGCGCCCTACTAGCGGGAGGGGTCAATGAGCAGTTCTTC,CSALLAGGVNEQFF
TRBD1,TRBJ2-2,TRBV30,-,TGTGCCTGGAGTGGGACAGGGAGCCCAGGGCCGAACACCGGGGAGCTGTTTTTT,CAWSGTGSPGPNTGELFF
TRBD2,TRBJ2-7,TRBV27,-,TGTGCCAGCGGAATTGCGGGAGGGCCCTACGAGCAGTACTTC,CASGIAGGPYEQYF
-,TRBJ2-3,TRBV27,-,TGTGCCAGCAGTTTTCTCCAATCCACAGATACGCAGTATTTT,CASSFLQSTDTQYF
TRBD2,TRBJ2-6,TRBV28,-,TGTGCCAGCAGTTCATACCCGGGACTAGCGGACCCTGGGGCCAACGTCCTGACTTTC,CASSSYPGLADPGANVLTF
-,TRBJ2-5,TRBV13,-,TGTGCCAGCAGCTCGTTGCAGGAGACCCAGTACTTC,CASSSLQETQYF
-,TRBJ2-1,TRBV27,-,TGTGCCAGCAGTTCCTCCCTGTGGGGGCACAATGAGCAGTTCTTC,CASSSSLWGHNEQFF
TRBD2,TRBJ2-1,TRBV2,-,TGTGCCAGCAGCTATGGGGGGGAGAGCTCCTACAATGAGCAGTTCTTC,CASSYGGESSYNEQFF
-,TRBJ2-7,TRBV28,once,TGTGCCTCCCGTGAAGTCGATAACTACGAGCAGTACTTC,CASREVDNYEQYF
TRBD2,TRBJ2-1,TRBV4-3,-,TGCGCCAGCAGCCAAATAGCGGGATCCTCCTACAATGAGCAGTTCTTC,CASSQIAGSSYNEQFF
-,TRBJ2-3,TRBV7-9,-,TGTGCCAGCAGCACTTGGGAAACACGGTACACAGATACGCAGTATTTT,CASSTWETRYTDTQYF
TRBD2,TRBJ2-7,TRBV4-2,-,TGTGCCAGCAGCCAAGGTGGCCTGGGACTAGCGTACGACGAGCAGTACTTC,CASSQGGLGLAYDEQYF
-,TRBJ2-5,TRBV2,once,TGTGCCAGCAGAACTGGTAACATGGAGACCCAGTACTTC,CASRTGNMETQYF
-,TRBJ2-3,TRBV7-9,-,TGTGCCAGCAGCTTTTACTCTAGCACAGATACGCAGTATTTT,CASSFYSSTDTQYF
TRBD1,TRBJ1-4,TRBV9,-,TGTGCCAGCAGCGCTACTCAGGGGGTAAGGGAAAAACTGTTTTTT,CASSATQGVREKLFF
-,TRBJ2-1,TRBV27,once,TGTGCCAGCAGCATCCTGCGGGTGGGAGGCACAAATCATGAGCAGTTCTTC,CASSILRVGGTNHEQFF